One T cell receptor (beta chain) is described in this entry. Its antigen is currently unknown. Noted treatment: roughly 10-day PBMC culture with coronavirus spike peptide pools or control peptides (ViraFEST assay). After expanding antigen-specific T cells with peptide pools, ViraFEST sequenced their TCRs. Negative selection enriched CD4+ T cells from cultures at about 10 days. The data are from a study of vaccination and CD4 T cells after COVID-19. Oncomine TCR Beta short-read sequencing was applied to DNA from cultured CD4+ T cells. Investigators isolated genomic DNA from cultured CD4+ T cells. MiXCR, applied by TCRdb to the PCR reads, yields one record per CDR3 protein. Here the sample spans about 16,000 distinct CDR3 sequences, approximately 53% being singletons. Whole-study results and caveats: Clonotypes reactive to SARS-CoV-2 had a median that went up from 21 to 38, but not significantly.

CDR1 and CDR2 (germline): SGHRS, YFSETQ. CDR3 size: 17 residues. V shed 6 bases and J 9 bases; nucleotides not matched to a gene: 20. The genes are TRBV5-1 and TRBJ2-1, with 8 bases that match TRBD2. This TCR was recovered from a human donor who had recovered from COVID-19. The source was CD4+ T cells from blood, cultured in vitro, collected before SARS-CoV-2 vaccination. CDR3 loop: CASTDPSGSGLVGEQFF. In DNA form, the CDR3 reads TGCGCCAGCACCGACCCCAGCGGCTCGGGACTAGTCGGTGAGCAGTTCTTC.